This T cell receptor beta chain came from a study of cytomegalovirus exposure and HLA in healthy donors. Whole-study context: The roughly 130 validation repertoires used the same platform as the approximately 700 first-cohort repertoires (as reported by a later analysis). Study findings and constraints: Most sequenced TCRs were rare (though some public TCRs occurred in many donors). Cytomegalovirus-associated TCR beta chains were listed, numbering 164. A subsequent analysis found that TCR clusters from the first cohort also tended to co-occur in the 120 or so validation repertoires, with 90% to 95% of cluster scores above 0.

The CDR3 loop spans 16 amino acids. J was trimmed by 4 bases and V by 7 bases; bases with no gene match: 9. The germline V gene has CDR1 SGDLS and CDR2 YYNGEE. Sequencing used immunoSEQ multiplex PCR; TCRdb keeps in-frame clones, though not all of them. The sample contains 120,000 or so clones, approximately 90% of which appear only once. Worth noting for this clone: Its specificity is not known.

The sequence came from a man younger than 35 in good health and CMV-seropositive. Source material: PBMCs. J is TRBJ2-1 and V is TRBV9; 12 bases are shared with TRBD1. In DNA, the CDR3 is TGTGCCAGCGCCCCCGGGACAGGGGGCGGGTACAATGAGCAGTTCTTC. Amino acid sequence: CASAPGTGGGYNEQFF.